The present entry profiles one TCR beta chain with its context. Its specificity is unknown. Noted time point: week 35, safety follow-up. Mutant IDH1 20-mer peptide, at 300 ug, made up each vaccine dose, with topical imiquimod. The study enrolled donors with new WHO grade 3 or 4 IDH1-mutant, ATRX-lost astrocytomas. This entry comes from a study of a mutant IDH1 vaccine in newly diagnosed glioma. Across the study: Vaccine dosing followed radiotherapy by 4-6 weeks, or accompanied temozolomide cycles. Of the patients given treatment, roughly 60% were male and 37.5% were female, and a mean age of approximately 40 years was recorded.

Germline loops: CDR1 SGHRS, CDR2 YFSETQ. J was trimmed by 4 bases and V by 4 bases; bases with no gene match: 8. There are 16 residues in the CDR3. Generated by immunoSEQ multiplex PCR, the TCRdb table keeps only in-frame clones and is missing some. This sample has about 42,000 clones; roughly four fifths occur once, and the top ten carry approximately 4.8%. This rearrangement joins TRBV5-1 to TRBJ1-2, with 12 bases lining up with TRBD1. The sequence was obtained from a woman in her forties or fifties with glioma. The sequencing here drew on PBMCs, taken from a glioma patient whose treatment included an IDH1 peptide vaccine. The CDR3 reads CASSIGTGGAGYGYTF. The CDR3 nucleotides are TGCGCCAGCAGCATCGGGACAGGGGGCGCCGGCTATGGCTACACCTTC. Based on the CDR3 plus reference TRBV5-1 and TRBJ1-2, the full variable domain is KAGVTQTPRYLIKTRGQQVTLSCSPISGHRSVSWYQQTPGQGLQFLFEYFSETQRNKGNFPGRFSGRQFSNSRSEMNVSTLELGDSALYLCASSIGTGGAGYGYTFGSGTRLTVV.